The 24 T cell receptor beta chains reported below all come from one sample, sequenced in a study of shared clonotypes between healthy human individuals. The protocol was immunoSEQ multiplex PCR, while the TCRdb copy is restricted to in-frame clones and leaves out a portion. The table has 550,000 to 700,000 clones, roughly 73% seen once. Sample: memory CD4+ T cells sorted from blood. The sample's subset: CD45RA-negative fraction. These receptors originate from a woman in her twenties or thirties in good health.

A remark on this clone: Other nucleotide sequences in the sample specify the same CDR3. The chain carries TRBV25-1 and TRBJ2-3, with 10 bases identical to TRBD2. V was pared by 3 bases and J by 9 bases, with 18 bases of the junction left unmatched. This CDR3 spans 18 amino acids. The germline V gene encodes CDR1 MGHDK and CDR2 SYGVNS. As DNA, the CDR3 is TGTGCCAGCAGTGATGTTTTAGGGGGACTAGCGTCCGTGGGGACGCAGTATTTT. Protein: CASSDVLGGLASVGTQYF. Based on the CDR3 plus reference TRBV25-1 and TRBJ2-3, the full variable domain is EADIYQTPRYLVIGTGKKITLECSQTMGHDKMYWYQQDPGMELHLIHYSYGVNSTEKGDLSSESTVSRIRTEHFPLTLESARPSHTSQYLCASSDVLGGLASVGTQYFGPGTRLTVL.

This chain joins TRBV7-9 and TRBJ2-2; D possibly corresponds to TRBD1 (5 bases). CDR1 is SEHNR and CDR2 is FQNEAQ in the germline V gene (reference sequence). This CDR3 has 15 amino acids. Trimming left V 5 bases short and J 0 bases short, with 10 bases between. CDR3: CASSPGHTNTGELFF. CDR3 coding DNA: TGTGCCAGCAGCCCCGGACACACGAACACCGGGGAGCTGTTTTTT.

This chain joins TRBV5-4 and TRBJ2-7; TRBD1 matches 9 bases. This CDR3 comprises 16 residues. From germline, CDR1 is SGHNT and CDR2 YYREEE (reference sequence). Trimming took 0 bases from V and 5 from J; bases not matched to a gene: 9. Written as DNA, the CDR3 is TGTGCCAGCAGCTTGGGGCTAGGGACAGGGATGAACGAGCAGTACTTC. Protein product: CASSLGLGTGMNEQYF. Full variable domain (missing parts from reference TRBV5-4 and TRBJ2-7): ETGVTQSPTHLIKTRGQQVTLRCSSQSGHNTVSWYQQALGQGPQFIFQYYREEENGRGNFPPRFSGLQFPNYSSELNVNALELDDSALYLCASSLGLGTGMNEQYFGPGTRLTVT.

The J gene is TRBJ2-1, the V gene TRBV9, with D perhaps TRBD2 (5 bases). The CDR3 is 15 residues long. The ends were cut back, 3 bases at V and 4 bases at J, with 14 bases in the middle. Germline V gives CDR1 SGDLS, CDR2 YYNGEE. The CDR3 sequence: CASSATPGGYNEQFF. Here the CDR3 DNA reads TGTGCCAGCAGCGCCACTCCCGGAGGATACAATGAGCAGTTCTTC.

The genes are TRBV19 and TRBJ1-5; maybe TRBD1 (6 bases). This CDR3 spans 15 amino acids. V lost 1 base and J 7 bases, leaving 14 bases between the germline ends. From germline, CDR1 is LNHDA and CDR2 SQIVND (reference sequence). The CDR3 loop reads CASSIVAQGQQPQHF. The CDR3 DNA sequence: TGTGCCAGTAGTATAGTGGCCCAGGGGCAGCAGCCCCAGCATTTT.

V usage is TRBV19 and J usage is TRBJ2-1; D possibly corresponds to TRBD1 (6 bases). Between the trimmed V and J ends, which lost 4 bases and 4 bases, there was a span of 11 bases. CDR1 and CDR2 (germline): LNHDA, SQIVND (reference sequence). The CDR3 extends over 14 amino acids. CDR3 sequence reads: CASSTLGQYNEQFF. In DNA, the CDR3 is TGTGCCAGTAGTACCCTCGGACAGTACAATGAGCAGTTCTTC.

V and J are TRBV5-1 and TRBJ2-2; perhaps D is TRBD1 or TRBD2 (5 bases each). Germline V gene data show CDR1 as SGHRS and CDR2 as YFSETQ. The CDR3 consists of 15 residues. V was clipped by 3 bases and J by 6 bases, with 15 bases between them. Here the CDR3 DNA reads TGCGCCAGCAGCTGGACCGGGGCCGACGCCGGGGAGCTGTTTTTT. It is translated as CASSWTGADAGELFF.

The V gene is TRBV7-9, the J gene TRBJ2-7, with 9 bases fitting TRBD1. CDR3 length equals 16 residues. Germline lookup yields CDR1 SEHNR and CDR2 FQNEAQ (reference sequence). The V segment lost 4 bases and the J segment 6 bases; nucleotides outside the gene matches: 13. CDR3 nucleotide sequence: TGTGCCAGCAGCTCATCGAGGGGGACAGGGAACTCCGAGCAGTACTTC. Encoded protein: CASSSSRGTGNSEQYF.

The chain carries TRBV5-1 and TRBJ2-5; D ambiguous. Trimming stripped 4 bases from V and 5 bases from J, with 15 bases between. The V gene's germline CDR1 is SGHRS and CDR2 YFSETQ. CDR3 length: 14 amino acids. CDR3 nucleotide sequence: TGCGCCAGCAGCCCCCTGGGTGTAGGCGAGACCCAGTACTTC. This sequence encodes CASSPLGVGETQYF.

This clone was recorded once. The genes are TRBV28 and TRBJ2-1; 15 nucleotides match TRBD2. Per the germline V gene, CDR1 is MDHEN and CDR2 is SYDVKM. This CDR3 comprises 17 residues. With V trimmed by 7 bases and J by 0 bases, 4 bases remained unmatched. CDR3 in amino acids: CASKGLAGGPSYNEQFF. CDR3 DNA: TGTGCCAGCAAAGGACTAGCGGGAGGGCCCTCCTACAATGAGCAGTTCTTC.

This clone was detected ten times or more. The chain couples TRBV7-2 to TRBJ1-5; TRBD1 agrees at 10 bases. Germline lookup yields CDR1 SGHTA and CDR2 FQGNSA. CDR3 size: 16 residues. The V and J ends lost 1 base and 2 bases, in that order; junction bases with no gene match: 2. The CDR3 nucleotides are TGTGCCAGCAGCTTAGTCGGGACAGGGGGCAATCAGCCCCAGCATTTT. It is translated as CASSLVGTGGNQPQHF.

The CDR3 region is CASTPGQVHNEQFF. The CDR3 DNA sequence: TGTGCCAGCACTCCGGGACAGGTTCACAATGAGCAGTTCTTC. V gene TRBV28 combines with J gene TRBJ2-1; 8 bases are a match to TRBD1. V dropped 7 bases and J dropped 5; count of bases not matched to a gene: 7. The CDR3 covers 14 residues. Germline-derived CDR1 and CDR2 are MDHEN and SYDVKM.

The V call is TRBV7-9, the J call TRBJ1-4, with D perhaps TRBD1 (5 bases). Germline loops: CDR1 SEHNR, CDR2 FQNEAQ (reference sequence). The CDR3 has 16 amino acids. The ends were cut back, 1 base at V and 0 bases at J, with 9 bases in the middle. In nucleotides, the CDR3 is TGTGCCAGCAGCTTAGGGACATTCGCAACTAATGAAAAACTGTTTTTT. This gives the protein CASSLGTFATNEKLFF.

V is TRBV5-8 and J is TRBJ1-5; TRBD1 aligns across 7 bases. Germline-derived CDR1 and CDR2 are SGHTS and YDEGEE. With V trimmed by 5 bases and J by 4 bases, 9 bases remained unmatched. CDR3 length equals 15 residues. The CDR3 nucleotides read TGTGCCAGCAGACTCGACAGGGTTCGTAATCAGCCCCAGCATTTT. Its translation: CASRLDRVRNQPQHF.

The chain combines TRBV6-6 with TRBJ2-5; D possibly uses TRBD1 or TRBD2 (5 bases each). Germline V gene sequence: CDR1 MNHNY, CDR2 SVGAGI (reference sequence). The CDR3 covers 16 residues. The V end was cut by 2 bases, the J end by 5 bases, with 18 bases between. The chain's CDR3 is CASSYATGRQLETQYF. The CDR3 nucleotides are TGTGCCAGCAGTTACGCTACGGGACGTCAATTGGAGACCCAGTACTTC.

V usage is TRBV5-1 and J usage is TRBJ2-3; TRBD1 aligns across 9 bases. There are 15 residues in the CDR3. In germline, CDR1 is SGHRS, CDR2 YFSETQ. Trimming cost V 2 bases and J 4 bases; bases outside gene matches: 5. The CDR3 is CASSFQDRGPDTQYF. The CDR3 nucleotides are TGCGCCAGCAGCTTCCAGGACAGGGGACCAGATACGCAGTATTTT.

The gene calls are TRBV18 and TRBJ2-2; 8 positions match TRBD2. Germline CDR1 is KGHSH and CDR2 is LQKENI. V shed 3 bases, J shed 7 bases, and the junction held 13 bases outside the gene matches. There are 17 residues in the CDR3. CDR3 DNA sequence: TGTGCCAGCTCACCGACTATGGCGGGAGGTCTAGGCGGGGAGCTGTTTTTT. Amino acid sequence: CASSPTMAGGLGGELFF.

This chain joins TRBV19 and TRBJ2-5; perhaps D is TRBD1 or TRBD2 (5 bases each). The CDR3 consists of 15 residues. Trimming pared 3 bases from V and 0 bases from J, leaving 11 bases between. The germline V gene encodes CDR1 LNHDA and CDR2 SQIVND (reference sequence). CDR3 loop: CASSMRGKNQETQYF. CDR3 in DNA: TGTGCCAGTAGTATGAGGGGCAAGAACCAAGAGACCCAGTACTTC.

To note about this clone: At one end, the junction sequence differs from germline, possibly due to a read error. The DNA of the CDR3 is TGTGCCAGCAGCTCCCAACACGGGACTAGCGACTACAATGAGCAATTCTTC. Its protein product is CASSSQHGTSDYNEQFF. V is TRBV7-9 and J is TRBJ2-1; the match to TRBD2 covers 10 bases. The CDR3 length is 17 residues. CDR1 and CDR2 from the germline V gene are SEHNR and FQNEAQ (reference sequence).

The chain employs TRBV19 and TRBJ1-1; 7 nucleotides agree with TRBD1. V dropped 6 bases and J dropped 2; count of bases not matched to a gene: 6. CDR1 is LNHDA, CDR2 SQIVND, per germline (reference sequence). The CDR3 is 14 residues long. CDR3 bases: TGTGCCAGTAGGACGACAGGGACTAACACTGAAGCTTTCTTT. It specifies CASRTTGTNTEAFF.

The chain has TRBV5-1 and TRBJ2-1; 11 bases align to TRBD2. The trim removed 4 bases at V and 4 bases at J, leaving 4 bases unmatched. Germline lookup yields CDR1 SGHRS and CDR2 YFSETQ. This CDR3 contains 15 residues. CDR3 sequence (DNA): TGCGCCAGCAGCACGGGACTAGCGGAGTACAATGAGCAGTTCTTC. This sequence encodes CASSTGLAEYNEQFF. The full variable domain, completed using reference TRBV5-1 and TRBJ2-1, is KAGVTQTPRYLIKTRGQQVTLSCSPISGHRSVSWYQQTPGQGLQFLFEYFSETQRNKGNFPGRFSGRQFSNSRSEMNVSTLELGDSALYLCASSTGLAEYNEQFFGPGTRLTVL.

This clone was seen only once. V is TRBV11-2 and J is TRBJ2-5, with TRBD2 as a possible D gene (5 bases). The CDR3 consists of 14 residues. Germline-derived CDR1 and CDR2 are SGHAT and FQNNGV. Trimming removed 3 bases at V and 2 bases at J, with 10 bases between. The CDR3, as DNA: TGTGCCAGCAGCTTTTCGACGGGGCAAGAGACCCAGTACTTC. Protein sequence: CASSFSTGQETQYF.

The chain has TRBV7-6 and TRBJ1-1; D is possibly TRBD1 (5 bases). Per germline, CDR1 SGHVS and CDR2 FNYEAQ. The V end was cut by 4 bases, the J end by 6 bases, with 15 bases between. This CDR3 region has 14 residues. This CDR3 is CASSSSGPTAEAFF. The CDR3 DNA follows: TGTGCCAGCAGCTCATCCGGCCCGACAGCTGAAGCTTTCTTT. The variable domain in full, with the rest retrieved from reference TRBV7-6 and TRBJ1-1, is GAGVSQSPRYKVTKRGQDVALRCDPISGHVSLYWYRQALGQGPEFLTYFNYEAQQDKSGLPNDRFSAERPEGSISTLTIQRTEQRDSAMYRCASSSSGPTAEAFFGQGTRLTVV.

This sequence joins TRBV28 and TRBJ1-5, with D perhaps TRBD1 (5 bases). Germline V gives CDR1 MDHEN, CDR2 SYDVKM. The V gene lost 5 bases and the J gene lost 1 base, with 15 bases spanning the gap. The CDR3 totals 16 residues. The CDR3 spells CASSPGTEGSNQPQHF. The CDR3 DNA follows: TGTGCCAGCAGTCCAGGGACGGAGGGGAGCAATCAGCCCCAGCATTTT. Full variable domain (outside the CDR3, taken from reference TRBV28 and TRBJ1-5): DVKVTQSSRYLVKRTGEKVFLECVQDMDHENMFWYRQDPGLGLRLIYFSYDVKMKEKGDIPEGYSVSREKKERFSLILESASTNQTSMYLCASSPGTEGSNQPQHFGDGTRLSIL.